This T cell receptor beta chain was observed in a study of cytomegalovirus exposure and HLA in healthy donors. The overall study: About 180 million T cells yielded more than 90 million unique TCR beta sequences in earlier analysis.

Germline CDR1 is MNHNS and CDR2 is SASEGT. V was clipped by 5 bases and J by 4 bases, with 11 bases between them. This CDR3 region has 14 residues. Primers: 60 Vbeta forward and 13 Jbeta reverse. TCRdb keeps only in-frame clones here, not all; method: immunoSEQ multiplex PCR. The sample has roughly 90,000 clones; about 81% are singletons. This clone was counted a few times. The V call is TRBV6-1, the J call TRBJ1-4; D gene ambiguous. The source of this sequence is a man aged 18 to 30 in good health and CMV-seronegative. The material sequenced was PBMCs. DNA of the CDR3: TGTGCCAGCAGTACCCAGGTTATTAATGAAAAACTGTTTTTT. Translated: CASSTQVINEKLFF.